The 29 T cell receptor beta chains below all came from one sample that was sequenced in a study of shared clonotypes between healthy human individuals. Generated by immunoSEQ multiplex PCR, the TCRdb table keeps only in-frame clones and is missing some. Among a few million clones listed, over 90% were seen once. The sample was naive CD4+ T cells from PBMCs. Subset defined: CD45RA+ positively selected. The receptors originated from a man younger than 30 in good health. Some clones in this sample may be carry-over from other donors' samples.

Of note for this clone: One end of the junction varies from germline; a read error may be responsible. The chain carries TRBV29-1 and TRBJ2-1, with 9 bases lining up with TRBD1. There are 13 residues in the CDR3. CDR1 is SQVTM, CDR2 ANQGSEA, per germline. CDR3 amino acids: CSVEETGGHEQFF. The CDR3 DNA follows: TGCAGCGTGGAAGAAACAGGGGGCCATGAGCAGTTCTTC.

This chain joins TRBV19 and TRBJ2-7; 7 bases are shared with TRBD1. This CDR3 is 15 amino acids long. CDR1 is LNHDA and CDR2 is SQIVND in the germline V gene (reference sequence). Trimming took 3 bases from V and 5 from J; bases not matched to a gene: 10. The CDR3 DNA reads as TGTGCCAGTAGTATCGACAGAATGACAGGGAACGAGCAGTACTTC. This translates into CASSIDRMTGNEQYF.

The V gene is TRBV5-4, the J gene TRBJ2-5; 9 bases match TRBD2. The ends lost 1 base at V and 1 base at J; junction bases unmatched: 5. Looked up from germline, CDR1 is SGHNT and CDR2 is YYREEE (reference sequence). The CDR3 consists of 16 residues. As DNA, the CDR3 is TGTGCCAGCAGCTTGCCTAGCGGGGAAGTCCAAGAGACCCAGTACTTC. As protein: CASSLPSGEVQETQYF.

The chain uses TRBV28 and TRBJ2-1; D is uncertain. The germline gives CDR1 MDHEN, CDR2 SYDVKM. The CDR3 runs to 11 residues. The ends were cut back, 7 bases at V and 8 bases at J, with 9 bases in the middle. The DNA for the CDR3 is TGTGCCAGCAACCGGTTCCATGAGCAGTTCTTC. It encodes CASNRFHEQFF.

This sequence joins TRBV7-2 and TRBJ2-7; D is possibly TRBD1 or TRBD2 (6 bases each). The CDR3 length is 17 residues. Germline CDR1 is SGHTA and CDR2 is FQGNSA. With 5 bases removed from V and 0 bases from J, the gap between germline ends came to 20 bases. The CDR3 protein is CASSVVGGPSLSYEQYF. The CDR3 nucleotides are TGTGCCAGCAGCGTCGTTGGGGGGCCATCCCTCTCCTACGAGCAGTACTTC. The complete variable domain, with remaining parts taken from reference TRBV7-2 and TRBJ2-7, reads GAGVSQSPSNKVTEKGKDVELRCDPISGHTALYWYRQSLGQGLEFLIYFQGNSAPDKSGLPSDRFSAERTGGSVSTLTIQRTQQEDSAVYLCASSVVGGPSLSYEQYFGPGTRLTVT.

This chain joins TRBV7-2 and TRBJ1-2; the D gene is possibly TRBD1 (6 bases). The CDR3 loop spans 16 amino acids. V gave up 3 bases and J gave up 0 bases, with 14 bases separating them. Germline V CDR1 and CDR2: SGHTA, FQGNSA. CDR3 in DNA: TGTGCCAGCAGCTTTACGAGGGACACCCCTAACTATGGCTACACCTTC. It codes for CASSFTRDTPNYGYTF.

The J gene is TRBJ1-1, the V gene TRBV6-1; D not certain. The V gene's germline CDR1 is MNHNS and CDR2 SASEGT. The CDR3 runs 13 residues. Trimming removed 5 bases from V and 3 bases from J, with 10 bases in between. CDR3 residues: CASSFRRDTEAFF. The CDR3 nucleotides read TGTGCCAGCAGTTTCCGACGGGACACTGAAGCTTTCTTT.

The chain joins TRBV11-1 to TRBJ2-7; D may match TRBD1 or TRBD2 (5 bases each). The germline gives CDR1 SGHAT, CDR2 FQDESV (reference sequence). CDR3 length: 14 amino acids. V lost 5 bases and J 3 bases, leaving 14 bases between the germline ends. The CDR3 DNA is TGTGCCAGCAGCGACTGGGACCGCCGCTACGAGCAGTACTTC. It yields the protein CASSDWDRRYEQYF.

In DNA form, the CDR3 reads TGTGCCAGCAGCTTAGTACGGGGGGCGGATACGCAGTATTTT. It translates to CASSLVRGADTQYF. The chain carries TRBV7-2 and TRBJ2-3; tentatively, D is TRBD2 (7 bases). Trimming pared 1 base from V and 6 bases from J, leaving 11 bases between. This CDR3 spans 14 amino acids. Germline V gene data show CDR1 as SGHTA and CDR2 as FQGNSA.

As to this clone: Other DNA sequences of this sample code for an identical CDR3. This chain joins TRBV6-5 and TRBJ1-2; D perhaps matches TRBD1 (5 bases). Germline CDR1 is MNHEY and CDR2 is SVGAGI. V dropped 6 bases and J dropped 2 bases, with 10 bases sitting between them. This CDR3 is built from 13 residues. CDR3 in DNA: TGTGCCAGCAGCCGCGACAGAAACTATGGCTACACCTTC. Residues: CASSRDRNYGYTF.

This chain uses TRBV5-6 with TRBJ2-7, with 14 bases identical to TRBD2. Germline trimming cut 2 bases from V and 6 bases from J; bases unmatched to any gene: 10. Germline V gene lookup returns CDR1 SGHDT and CDR2 YYEEEE. CDR3 length: 17 amino acids. The CDR3 sequence: CASSLLSGTSGRVEQYF. CDR3 bases: TGTGCCAGCAGCTTATTGTCCGGGACTAGCGGGAGAGTCGAGCAGTACTTC.

The V gene is TRBV7-9, the J gene TRBJ1-1; no clear D. This CDR3 contains 13 residues. Germline V gene sequence: CDR1 SEHNR, CDR2 FQNEAQ (reference sequence). V lost 4 bases and J 4 bases, leaving 10 bases between the germline ends. CDR3 sequence: CASSSEGFTEAFF. CDR3 nucleotides: TGTGCCAGCAGCTCGGAAGGGTTCACTGAAGCTTTCTTT.

Notes on this clone: Other DNA sequences of this sample code for an identical CDR3. V usage is TRBV9 and J usage is TRBJ2-7, with a possible D match to TRBD2 (6 bases). The CDR3 consists of 13 residues. V lost 0 bases to trimming and J lost 6 bases, with 10 bases between them. Germline-derived CDR1 and CDR2 are SGDLS and YYNGEE. The CDR3 region is CASSVGQGGEQYF. The CDR3 bases are TGTGCCAGCAGCGTAGGGCAGGGAGGCGAGCAGTACTTC.

The chain is built from TRBV7-8 and TRBJ1-5; D remains unclear. The CDR3 consists of 12 residues. Per the germline V gene, CDR1 is SGHVS and CDR2 is FQNEAQ. V was shortened by 3 bases and J by 4 bases, with 4 bases between the two germline ends. The CDR3 protein is CASSFQNQPQHF. CDR3 sequence (DNA): TGTGCCAGCAGCTTTCAGAATCAGCCCCAGCATTTT.

The gene calls are TRBV7-9 and TRBJ1-1; 7 positions agree with TRBD1. Germline V gene data show CDR1 as SEHNR and CDR2 as FQNEAQ (reference sequence). The length of the CDR3 is 13 residues. The trim removed 3 bases at V and 7 bases at J, leaving 5 bases unmatched. As DNA, the CDR3 is TGTGCCAGCAGCTTCTACAGGGGTGGTGAAGCTTTCTTT. This translates into CASSFYRGGEAFF.

The chain joins TRBV7-3 to TRBJ2-7; 8 bases match TRBD2. Germline lookup yields CDR1 SGHTA and CDR2 FQGTGA. CDR3 length: 15 amino acids. J lost 2 bases, V lost 5 bases, and 8 bases had no gene match. CDR3 sequence (DNA): TGTGCCAGCAGCCCCGGGGGGGCCCTCACCTACGAGCAGTACTTC. Amino acids: CASSPGGALTYEQYF.

Points on this clone: The sample carries other DNA sequences with the same CDR3. The chain couples TRBV9 to TRBJ2-5; weak D call: TRBD1 (6 bases). V dropped 4 bases and J dropped 4 bases, with 11 bases sitting between them. CDR1 is SGDLS, CDR2 YYNGEE, per germline. CDR3 size: 13 residues. This CDR3 is CASSPQGRETQYF. The CDR3 coding sequence is TGTGCCAGCAGCCCTCAGGGGCGAGAGACCCAGTACTTC.

The CDR3 DNA follows: TGTGCCAGCAGTTTATCTCAGGGGGCAGGGGATACTGAAGCTTTCTTT. Its translation: CASSLSQGAGDTEAFF. The chain recombines TRBV28 with TRBJ1-1, with TRBD1 matching over 8 bases. In germline, CDR1 is MDHEN, CDR2 SYDVKM. The CDR3 has 16 amino acids. Trimming took 1 base from V and 5 from J; bases not matched to a gene: 9.

The chain carries TRBV5-1 and TRBJ2-3, with D possibly TRBD1 on 5 matching bases. Germline V CDR1 and CDR2: SGHRS, YFSETQ. Trimming took off 3 bases at V and 5 bases at J, with 22 bases between the two ends. The CDR3 is 17 residues long. The CDR3 protein is CASSWAVGRAVRDTQYF. The CDR3 bases are TGCGCCAGCAGCTGGGCGGTTGGCAGGGCCGTTCGAGATACGCAGTATTTT.

The chain combines TRBV5-4 with TRBJ2-4; 7 positions agree with TRBD2. The germline CDR1 and CDR2 sequences are SGHNT and YYREEE (reference sequence). The V segment lost 0 bases and the J segment 6 bases; nucleotides outside the gene matches: 18. This CDR3 region has 19 residues. The CDR3: CASSLAGVSLAASGNIQYF. CDR3 DNA sequence: TGTGCCAGCAGCTTGGCCGGGGTGTCGCTAGCGGCCTCGGGAAACATTCAGTACTTC.

The chain couples TRBV7-3 to TRBJ1-1; D remains ambiguous. CDR1 is SGHTA and CDR2 is FQGTGA in the germline V gene. The CDR3 contains 13 residues. V gave up 1 base and J gave up 4 bases, with 7 bases separating them. Here the CDR3 DNA reads TGTGCCAGCAGCTTAATGGGTACCACTGAAGCTTTCTTT. Amino acids: CASSLMGTTEAFF.

J is TRBJ2-7 and V is TRBV5-8, with a possible D match to TRBD2 (5 bases). Trimming removed 3 bases at V and 0 bases at J, with 13 bases between. The CDR3 sequence is 15 residues long. The V gene's germline CDR1 is SGHTS and CDR2 YDEGEE. The CDR3: CASSWRTTNSYEQYF. CDR3 in DNA: TGTGCCAGCAGCTGGAGGACGACTAACTCCTACGAGCAGTACTTC.

The chain has TRBV21-1 and TRBJ1-5; TRBD1, the table's D call, was not compared with the DNA. TRBV21-1 is described as a pseudogene. This CDR3 is 18 amino acids long. The CDR3 region has the DNA TGTGCCAGCAGCAAAGCGCGAGGGACAGGGTTCCCCAGTCAGCCCCAGCATTTT. Encoded protein: CASSKARGTGFPSQPQHF.

The chain recombines TRBV7-3 with TRBJ2-3; no clear D gene. This CDR3 comprises 14 residues. Trimming left V 3 bases short and J 5 bases short, with 12 bases between. Germline CDR1 SGHTA, CDR2 FQGTGA. The CDR3 DNA sequence: TGTGCCAGCAGCTTGTGGTCTCCGGGAGATACGCAGTATTTT. Amino acids: CASSLWSPGDTQYF. The complete variable domain, with remaining parts taken from reference TRBV7-3 and TRBJ2-3, reads GAGVSQTPSNKVTEKGKYVELRCDPISGHTALYWYRQSLGQGPEFLIYFQGTGAADDSGLPNDRFFAVRPEGSVSTLKIQRTERGDSAVYLCASSLWSPGDTQYFGPGTRLTVL.

V is TRBV5-1 and J is TRBJ1-1, with a possible D match to TRBD1 (5 bases). Per germline, CDR1 SGHRS and CDR2 YFSETQ. The CDR3 loop spans 17 amino acids. Trimming left V 1 base short and J 2 bases short, with 18 bases between. CDR3 nucleotide sequence: TGCGCCAGCAGCTTGAGCGCAGGGAGTTTGGTAAACACTGAAGCTTTCTTT. Protein sequence: CASSLSAGSLVNTEAFF.

CDR3: CATSRPGSTGYTF. The CDR3 DNA is TGTGCCACCAGCAGACCAGGGAGTACCGGCTACACCTTC. The chain combines TRBV15 with TRBJ1-2, with D possibly matching TRBD1 (5 bases). Trimming removed 2 bases at V and 8 bases at J, with 12 bases between. The CDR3 runs 13 residues. Germline CDR1 reads LNHNV; CDR2 reads YYDKDF (reference sequence). Based on the CDR3 plus reference TRBV15 and TRBJ1-2, the full variable domain is DAMVIQNPRYQVTQFGKPVTLSCSQTLNHNVMYWYQQKSSQAPKLLFHYYDKDFNNEADTPDNFQSRRPNTSFCFLDIRSPGLGDTAMYLCATSRPGSTGYTFGSGTRLTVV.

Points on this clone: Within the sample, other DNA sequences also encode this same CDR3. The genes are TRBV12-5 and TRBJ2-3; D gene unclear. The CDR3 runs to 13 residues. The ends were cut back, 0 bases at V and 4 bases at J, with 5 bases in the middle. Germline values: CDR1 LGHNT, CDR2 FRNRAP. The CDR3: CASGLVGSDTQYF. DNA for the CDR3: TGTGCTAGTGGTTTGGTTGGGTCAGATACGCAGTATTTT.

The V call is TRBV4-3, the J call TRBJ2-5, with 8 bases lining up with TRBD1. Germline trimming cut 4 bases from V and 2 bases from J; bases unmatched to any gene: 0. CDR3 length: 13 amino acids. The germline gives CDR1 LGHNA, CDR2 YSLEER. Here the CDR3 reads CASSRTGQETQYF. The DNA for the CDR3 is TGCGCCAGCAGCCGGACAGGGCAAGAGACCCAGTACTTC.

This chain connects TRBV6-5 to TRBJ1-3; D perhaps matches TRBD1 (5 bases). The CDR3 contains 14 residues. V lost 8 bases and J 4 bases, leaving 15 bases between the germline ends. Germline assignment: CDR1 MNHEY and CDR2 SVGAGI. CDR3 region: CASGTHRLGNTIYF. CDR3 DNA: TGTGCCAGCGGGACCCACCGCCTCGGAAACACCATATATTTT.